The 27 T cell receptor beta chains given below trace back to one sample, sequenced in a study of Graves' ophthalmopathy and Graves' hyperthyroidism. Investigators amplified TCR beta CDR3 regions from RNA transcripts. The authors performed first-round RT-PCR with HTBI primers and then a second-round multiplex PCR. Via MiXCR, TCRdb re-called the multiplex PCR reads, giving one row per CDR3 protein. The top ten clones hold 8.5% to 14% of a sample with over a million distinct CDR3 sequences, less than 45% of them seen once. The specimen sequenced was peripheral blood or thyroid tissue (not recorded which). The receptors here all came from an adult man with Graves' hyperthyroidism.

For this clonotype: A junction boundary mismatches the germline segment, possibly from a read error. This chain connects TRBV10-1 to TRBJ2-7; 7 bases map to TRBD2. CDR3 length: 15 amino acids. Germline V gene sequence: CDR1 WNHNN, CDR2 SYGVQD (reference sequence). CDR3 sequence (DNA): TGTGCCAGCAGCGCCTGGCGGGGGACTACCTACGAGCAGTACTTC. Protein sequence: CASSAWRGTTYEQYF.

This clonotype was seen only a few times. The chain links TRBV2 to TRBJ1-2, with TRBD1 identical over 10 bases. From germline, CDR1 is SNHLY and CDR2 FYNNEI. Trimming removed 6 bases from V and 8 bases from J; junction bases left unmatched: 9. The CDR3 contains 14 residues. The CDR3 here is CASRTPDRGLGYTF. CDR3 DNA sequence: TGTGCCAGCAGGACCCCCGACAGGGGGCTAGGCTACACCTTC.

This clonotype was observed a few times. This could be a read error, since a much larger clone is one nucleotide away. For the CDR3, the DNA is TGCAGTGCTAGAGACTGGCAGCAAGAGACCCAGTACTTC. Its translation is CSARDWQQETQYF. The V and J genes are TRBV20-1 and TRBJ2-5; the D is unclear. CDR1 DFQATT and CDR2 SNEGSKA come from the germline V gene (reference sequence). V lost 0 bases and J lost 2, with 7 bases in between. The CDR3 contains 13 residues.

This clonotype was observed a few times. This chain connects TRBV5-1 to TRBJ2-7; D may be TRBD1 (6 bases). Germline V gene lookup returns CDR1 SGHRS and CDR2 YFSETQ. Trimming left V 4 bases short and J 10 bases short, with 18 bases between. The CDR3 loop spans 13 amino acids. The CDR3 spells CASSHEMDSPQYF. In nucleotides, the CDR3 is TGCGCCAGCAGCCATGAAATGGACAGTCCCCAGTACTTC.

This clonotype came up many times. The V gene is TRBV5-1, the J gene TRBJ1-2, with 7 bases identical to TRBD1. V lost 0 bases and J lost 1; bases outside the gene matches: 6. The germline V gene encodes CDR1 SGHRS and CDR2 YFSETQ. The CDR3 consists of 16 residues. Here the CDR3 reads CASSLGRGTDNYGYTF. CDR3 nucleotides: TGCGCCAGCAGCTTGGGGCGGGGGACAGATAACTATGGCTACACCTTC.

The chain recombines TRBV6-5 with TRBJ1-6; D is unresolved. In germline, CDR1 is MNHEY, CDR2 SVGAGI. This CDR3 is 15 amino acids long. Trimming took 7 bases from V and 4 from J, leaving 14 bases between them. Here the CDR3 DNA reads TGTGCCAGCACTCAAAAGTCGGTTTATAATTCACCCCTCCACTTT. Residues: CASTQKSVYNSPLHF.

In its sample, this clonotype was seen many times. The chain links TRBV5-1 to TRBJ2-7; the D is unclear. V was clipped by 0 bases and J by 5 bases, with 9 bases between them. The CDR3 is 13 residues long. Germline-derived CDR1 and CDR2 are SGHRS and YFSETQ. The CDR3 reads CASSLAEVNEQYF. The CDR3 DNA follows: TGCGCCAGCAGCTTGGCCGAGGTCAACGAGCAGTACTTC.

This clonotype was seen repeatedly, ten times or more. The chain couples TRBV14 to TRBJ1-1, with 11 positions matching TRBD1. CDR3 length: 16 residues. CDR1 SGHDN and CDR2 FVKESK come from the germline V gene. V lost 1 base and J lost 0; bases outside the gene matches: 1. CDR3: CASSQGTGGMNTEAFF. Here the CDR3 DNA reads TGTGCCAGCAGCCAAGGGACAGGGGGCATGAACACTGAAGCTTTCTTT. The entire variable domain, with the rest obtained from reference TRBV14 and TRBJ1-1, is as follows: EAGVTQFPSHSVIEKGQTVTLRCDPISGHDNLYWYRRVMGKEIKFLLHFVKESKQDESGMPNNRFLAERTGGTYSTLKVQPAELEDSGVYFCASSQGTGGMNTEAFFGQGTRLTVV.

This clonotype was counted many times. This chain joins TRBV29-1 and TRBJ2-7, with D possibly matching TRBD2 (6 bases). The CDR3 runs 11 residues. V lost 4 bases and J 2 bases, leaving 6 bases between the germline ends. Per the germline V gene, CDR1 is SQVTM and CDR2 is ANQGSEA. CDR3 DNA: TGCAGCGTTGGGACTACCTACGAGCAGTACTTC. It codes for CSVGTTYEQYF.

The V call is TRBV29-1, the J call TRBJ2-7, with 10 bases aligning to TRBD2. Germline assignment: CDR1 SQVTM and CDR2 ANQGSEA. With V trimmed by 1 base and J by 7 bases, 4 bases remained unmatched. The CDR3 sequence is 13 residues long. The CDR3 protein is CSVEGSAGGEQYF. CDR3 nucleotides: TGCAGCGTTGAAGGTTCAGCGGGGGGGGAGCAGTACTTC.

The rearrangement links TRBV5-5 to TRBJ1-1, with 7 bases fitting TRBD1. Germline V gene lookup returns CDR1 SGHKS and CDR2 YYEKEE (reference sequence). The CDR3 contains 16 residues. V shed 1 base and J 2 bases; nucleotides not matched to a gene: 8. The CDR3, as DNA: TGTGCCAGCAGCTTGACCCTACGACAGGGCAACACTGAAGCTTTCTTT. Its protein is CASSLTLRQGNTEAFF.

There are many counts of this clonotype. The chain uses TRBV10-3 and TRBJ1-2; TRBD1 agrees at 9 bases. After removal of 0 bases from V and 8 bases from J, the junction contained 10 bases not matched to a gene. The CDR3 contains 16 residues. Germline V gives CDR1 ENHRY, CDR2 SYGVKD. CDR3 sequence reads: CAISESSNRGRGGYTF. The DNA for the CDR3 is TGTGCCATCAGTGAGTCAAGCAACAGGGGGCGCGGGGGCTACACCTTC.

The V and J genes are TRBV10-3 and TRBJ2-6; D may match TRBD1 or TRBD2 (7 bases each). The CDR3 contains 15 residues. The V and J ends lost 3 bases and 4 bases respectively, with 10 bases between them. Germline CDR1 is ENHRY and CDR2 is SYGVKD. CDR3 sequence: CAISDRGGGANVLTF. CDR3 DNA: TGTGCCATCAGTGACAGGGGGGGAGGGGCCAACGTCCTGACTTTC.

This sequence joins TRBV4-3 and TRBJ2-5; maybe TRBD1 (6 bases). The CDR3 extends over 16 amino acids. Germline V gives CDR1 LGHNA, CDR2 YSLEER. V gave up 0 bases and J gave up 5 bases, with 16 bases separating them. In DNA, the CDR3 is TGCGCCAGCAGCCAAGATACTAGAGGGGGAAGGGAGACCCAGTACTTC. This encodes CASSQDTRGGRETQYF.

With respect to this clonotype: An end of the junction does not agree with germline; a read error may underlie this. V usage is TRBV9 and J usage is TRBJ1-2; D not resolved. The germline V gene encodes CDR1 SGDLS and CDR2 YYNGEE. CDR3 length: 15 residues. As DNA, the CDR3 is TGTGCCTGCAGCGTTAGGCGGCAGACTAACTATGGCTACACCTTC. Translation: CACSVRRQTNYGYTF. The full variable domain, rest sourced from reference TRBV9 and TRBJ1-2, is DSGVTQTPKHLITATGQRVTLRCSPRSGDLSVYWYQQSLDQGLQFLIQYYNGEERAKGNILERFSAQQFPDLHSELNLSSLELGDSALYFCACSVRRQTNYGYTFGSGTRLTVV.

This clonotype was recorded at least ten times. This chain joins TRBV20-1 and TRBJ1-5; 7 bases are shared with TRBD1. Germline loops: CDR1 DFQATT, CDR2 SNEGSKA (reference sequence). V lost 3 bases and J lost 7; bases outside the gene matches: 3. CDR3 length: 12 amino acids. The CDR3 coding sequence is TGCAGTGCTAGGTTACAGGGGCAGCCCCAGCATTTT. As protein: CSARLQGQPQHF.

The table lists this clonotype with many counts. The chain combines TRBV12-3 or TRBV12-4 with TRBJ2-7; 11 bases align to TRBD1. Germline trimming cut 5 bases from V and 5 bases from J; bases unmatched to any gene: 8. This CDR3 region has 15 residues. The DNA of the CDR3 is TGTGCCAGCAGTATTGGGACAGGGGGTCTGGACGAGCAGTACTTC. Its translation is CASSIGTGGLDEQYF.

The chain uses TRBV12-3 or TRBV12-4 and TRBJ2-7; 16 positions agree with TRBD2. There are 19 residues in the CDR3. The ends lost 7 bases at V and 4 bases at J; junction bases unmatched: 16. CDR3 bases: TGTGCCAGCACAAAGGGACTAGCGGGAGGGCCCCTCTCTGGGTACGAGCAGTACTTC. Its translation is CASTKGLAGGPLSGYEQYF.

In its sample, this clonotype was seen once. V usage is TRBV9 and J usage is TRBJ2-7, with 12 bases that match TRBD2. Trimming at V came to 3 bases and at J to 6 bases, leaving 4 bases not matched to a gene. This CDR3 comprises 14 residues. Germline CDR1 reads SGDLS; CDR2 reads YYNGEE. CDR3 sequence (DNA): TGTGCCAGCAGCGGGACGGGACTAGCGGGCGAGCAGTACTTC. As protein: CASSGTGLAGEQYF. The entire variable domain, with the rest obtained from reference TRBV9 and TRBJ2-7, is as follows: DSGVTQTPKHLITATGQRVTLRCSPRSGDLSVYWYQQSLDQGLQFLIQYYNGEERAKGNILERFSAQQFPDLHSELNLSSLELGDSALYFCASSGTGLAGEQYFGPGTRLTVT.

This clonotype was counted a few times. V gene TRBV28 combines with J gene TRBJ2-7; tentatively, D is TRBD2 (5 bases). The CDR3 is made up of 13 amino acids. The V end lost 11 bases, the J end lost 3 bases, and 17 bases lay between the germline ends. CDR1 is MDHEN and CDR2 is SYDVKM in the germline V gene. DNA for the CDR3: TGTGCCCCCCTCCCTAGCCCTATCTACGAGCAGTACTTC. This gives the protein CAPLPSPIYEQYF.

In the case of this clonotype: A much bigger clone sits one base away, suggesting this may be a read error. This sequence joins TRBV2 and TRBJ2-7; possible D gene TRBD2, 6 bases. Per germline, CDR1 SNHLY and CDR2 FYNNEI. The CDR3 totals 11 residues. The CDR3 nucleotides are TGTGCCTCCCTGCGGGGTTACGGGCAGTACTTC. Its protein is CASLRGYGQYF. Full variable domain (missing parts from reference TRBV2 and TRBJ2-7): EPEVTQTPSHQVTQMGQEVILRCVPISNHLYFYWYRQILGQKVEFLVSFYNNEISEKSEIFDDQFSVERPDGSNFTLKIRSTKLEDSAMYFCASLRGYGQYFGPGTRLTVT.

This clonotype showed up many times. The J gene is TRBJ1-2, the V gene TRBV12-3 or TRBV12-4, with a tentative D call TRBD1 (5 bases). Trimming shortened V by 7 bases and J by 3 bases, and 12 bases separated the two germline ends. This CDR3 is built from 13 residues. The CDR3 nucleotides read TGTGCCAGCACCTCGGGAGGGGACTATGGCTACACCTTC. Translating it yields CASTSGGDYGYTF.

As regards this clonotype: A much larger clone differs by one base, so this may be a read error. The chain is built from TRBV7-9 and TRBJ2-5, with D perhaps given as TRBD1 or TRBD2 (5 bases each). Germline V gene data show CDR1 as SEHNR and CDR2 as FQNEAQ (reference sequence). This CDR3 spans 15 amino acids. CDR3 amino acids: CASSDGDRYHETQYF. CDR3 bases: TGTGCCAGCAGCGATGGGGACCGGTACCACGAGACCCAGTACTTC.

This clonotype was picked up many times. This chain links TRBV11-2 with TRBJ2-7; D might be TRBD2 (6 bases). CDR1 and CDR2 (germline): SGHAT, FQNNGV. The CDR3 is made up of 14 amino acids. The V gene lost 5 bases and the J gene lost 2 bases, with 13 bases spanning the gap. The CDR3 coding sequence is TGTGCCAGCAGCGTAACTAGCCCGACCTACGAGCAGTACTTC. Translated, it gives CASSVTSPTYEQYF.

V usage is TRBV25-1 and J usage is TRBJ2-7; TRBD1 matches at 12 bases. This CDR3 region has 16 residues. The junction had 10 bases not matched to a gene; V was cut back by 4 bases and J by 6 bases. Germline lookup yields CDR1 MGHDK and CDR2 SYGVNS. This CDR3 reads CASSAQPGQGAREQYF. Here the CDR3 DNA reads TGTGCCAGCAGTGCTCAGCCGGGACAGGGGGCGCGCGAGCAGTACTTC.

CDR3 DNA sequence: TGCAGTGCTAAGGGTTTAGCGGGGGGGAAGGGCTACGAGCAGTACTTC. Protein sequence: CSAKGLAGGKGYEQYF. This chain connects TRBV20-1 to TRBJ2-7, with 11 positions matching TRBD2. Germline CDR1 DFQATT, CDR2 SNEGSKA (reference sequence). The CDR3 extends over 16 amino acids. J lost 3 bases, V lost 4 bases, and 11 bases had no gene match.

This clonotype was counted at least ten times. J is TRBJ1-1 and V is TRBV15; D remains ambiguous. The CDR3 loop spans 12 amino acids. Germline V gene sequence: CDR1 LNHNV, CDR2 YYDKDF (reference sequence). V lost 0 bases to trimming and J lost 5 bases, with 4 bases between them. In nucleotides, the CDR3 is TGTGCCACCAGCAGAGATGTTACTGAAGCTTTCTTT. Residues: CATSRDVTEAFF.